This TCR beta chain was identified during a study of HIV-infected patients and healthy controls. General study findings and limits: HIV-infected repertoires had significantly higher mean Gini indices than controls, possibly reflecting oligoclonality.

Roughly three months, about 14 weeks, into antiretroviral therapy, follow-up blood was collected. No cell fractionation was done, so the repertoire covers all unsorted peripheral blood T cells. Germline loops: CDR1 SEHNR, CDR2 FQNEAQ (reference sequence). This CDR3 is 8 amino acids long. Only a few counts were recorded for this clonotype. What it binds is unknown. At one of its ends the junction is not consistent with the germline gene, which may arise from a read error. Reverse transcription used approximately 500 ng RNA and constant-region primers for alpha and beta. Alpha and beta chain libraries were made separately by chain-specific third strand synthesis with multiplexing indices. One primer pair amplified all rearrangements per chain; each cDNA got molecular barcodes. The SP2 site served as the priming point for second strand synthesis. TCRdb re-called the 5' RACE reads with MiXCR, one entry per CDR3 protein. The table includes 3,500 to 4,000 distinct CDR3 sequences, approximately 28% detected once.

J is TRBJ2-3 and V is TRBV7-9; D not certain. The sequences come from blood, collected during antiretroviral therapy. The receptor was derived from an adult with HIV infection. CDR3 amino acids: CSSSFPYF. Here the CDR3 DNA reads TGTTCCAGCAGCTTTCCGTATTTT.